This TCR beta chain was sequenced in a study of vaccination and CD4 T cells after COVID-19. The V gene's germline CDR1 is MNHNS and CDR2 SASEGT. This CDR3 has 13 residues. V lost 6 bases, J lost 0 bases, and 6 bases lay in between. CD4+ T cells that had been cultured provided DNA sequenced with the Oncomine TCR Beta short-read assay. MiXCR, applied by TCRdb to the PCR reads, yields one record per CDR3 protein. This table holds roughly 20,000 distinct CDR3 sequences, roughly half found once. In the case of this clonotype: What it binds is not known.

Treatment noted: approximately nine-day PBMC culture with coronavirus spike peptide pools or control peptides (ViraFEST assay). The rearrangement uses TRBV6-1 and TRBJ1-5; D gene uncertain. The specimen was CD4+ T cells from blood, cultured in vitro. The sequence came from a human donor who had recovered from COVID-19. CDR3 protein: CASRRASNQPQHF. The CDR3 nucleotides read TGTGCCAGCAGGAGGGCTAGCAATCAGCCCCAGCATTTT.